These T cell receptor beta chains were read from a single sample in a study of blood T cell repertoires in COVID-19. The assay was immunoSEQ multiplex PCR, and TCRdb's table has in-frame clones only and misses some. This table holds 90,000 to 110,000 clones, 85% found once. What was sequenced was peripheral blood. The receptors stem from a man aged 45-65 years with acute or convalescent COVID-19. Both conserved end residues are part of each CDR3. Fields, in order: D gene, J gene, V gene, clone size, CDR3 protein, CDR3 DNA. A D gene is named only where the DNA matches it firmly. Clone size appears in some rows only: once, few, many, or a class for an expanded clone.

d_gene: TRBD1
j_gene: TRBJ1-2
v_gene: TRBV5-1
abundance: -
CDR3aa: CASSLGGTDYGYTF
CDR3nt: TGCGCCAGCAGCTTAGGGGGCACGGACTATGGCTACACCTTC

d_gene: -
j_gene: TRBJ2-7
v_gene: TRBV2
abundance: -
CDR3aa: CASRRDSATYEQYF
CDR3nt: TGTGCCAGCAGGCGGGACAGTGCTACCTACGAGCAGTACTTC

d_gene: TRBD1
j_gene: TRBJ2-7
v_gene: TRBV11-3
abundance: -
CDR3aa: CASSLGTGFSYEQYF
CDR3nt: TGTGCCAGCAGCTTAGGGACAGGCTTCTCCTACGAGCAGTACTTC

d_gene: -
j_gene: TRBJ1-3
v_gene: TRBV11-2
abundance: -
CDR3aa: CASSLGQGNTIYF
CDR3nt: TGTGCCAGCAGCTTAGGACAGGGAAACACCATATATTTT

d_gene: -
j_gene: TRBJ2-1
v_gene: TRBV28
abundance: few
CDR3aa: CASRPSAYDEQFF
CDR3nt: TGTGCCAGCAGACCTAGTGCCTACGATGAGCAGTTCTTC

d_gene: TRBD1
j_gene: TRBJ1-6
v_gene: TRBV5-1
abundance: -
CDR3aa: CASSLTGGPRNSPLHF
CDR3nt: TGCGCCAGCAGCTTGACAGGGGGCCCGCGGAATTCACCCCTCCACTTT

d_gene: TRBD1
j_gene: TRBJ2-3
v_gene: TRBV6-6
abundance: -
CDR3aa: CASRDREWDTQYF
CDR3nt: TGTGCCAGCAGGGACAGGGAGTGGGATACGCAGTATTTT

d_gene: TRBD2
j_gene: TRBJ2-3
v_gene: TRBV5-1
abundance: -
CDR3aa: CASSTSSGAILSTDTQYF
CDR3nt: TGCGCCAGCAGCACCAGTAGCGGGGCCATTCTCAGCACAGATACGCAGTATTTT

d_gene: -
j_gene: TRBJ1-5
v_gene: TRBV7-6
abundance: few
CDR3aa: CASSSASGLNQPQHF
CDR3nt: TGTGCCAGCAGCTCCGCCTCGGGATTAAATCAGCCCCAGCATTTT

d_gene: -
j_gene: TRBJ2-3
v_gene: TRBV28
abundance: once
CDR3aa: CASSIRRASTDTQYF
CDR3nt: TGTGCCAGCAGTATCCGGAGGGCAAGCACAGATACGCAGTATTTT

d_gene: -
j_gene: TRBJ1-6
v_gene: TRBV30
abundance: once
CDR3aa: CAWGPSYGAYNSPLHF
CDR3nt: TGTGCCTGGGGGCCTTCGTATGGGGCGTATAATTCACCCCTCCACTTT

d_gene: -
j_gene: TRBJ2-5
v_gene: TRBV11-2
abundance: once
CDR3aa: CASSSRSAVLETQYF
CDR3nt: TGTGCCAGCAGCTCCCGATCCGCGGTCTTGGAGACCCAGTACTTC

d_gene: TRBD2
j_gene: TRBJ2-1
v_gene: TRBV7-9
abundance: -
CDR3aa: CASRPGGRREGNNEQFF
CDR3nt: TGTGCCAGCAGGCCCGGAGGCCGGCGGGAGGGGAACAATGAGCAGTTCTTC

d_gene: TRBD1
j_gene: TRBJ2-5
v_gene: TRBV19
abundance: -
CDR3aa: CASSIAPGTGGRETQYF
CDR3nt: TGTGCCAGTAGTATAGCCCCCGGGACAGGGGGCCGGGAGACCCAGTACTTC

d_gene: -
j_gene: TRBJ2-5
v_gene: TRBV19
abundance: -
CDR3aa: CASSMRFRVQTSETQYF
CDR3nt: TGTGCCAGTAGTATGCGGTTTCGGGTCCAGACCAGTGAGACCCAGTACTTC

d_gene: TRBD1
j_gene: TRBJ1-4
v_gene: TRBV13
abundance: -
CDR3aa: CASSTNFGTGRTNEKLFF
CDR3nt: TGTGCCAGCAGCACCAATTTCGGGACAGGGCGGACTAATGAAAAACTGTTTTTT

d_gene: TRBD2
j_gene: TRBJ2-2
v_gene: TRBV5-4
abundance: -
CDR3aa: CASIETTGTSGTGELFF
CDR3nt: TGTGCCAGCATCGAAACCACCGGGACTAGCGGCACCGGGGAGCTGTTTTTT

d_gene: -
j_gene: TRBJ1-2
v_gene: TRBV7-2
abundance: -
CDR3aa: CASSPEGFTYGYTF
CDR3nt: TGTGCCAGCAGCCCGGAGGGTTTCACCTATGGCTACACCTTC

d_gene: TRBD1
j_gene: TRBJ2-7
v_gene: TRBV6-5
abundance: few
CDR3aa: CASSSRTGGYEQYF
CDR3nt: TGTGCCAGCAGTTCGCGGACAGGGGGCTACGAGCAGTACTTC

d_gene: -
j_gene: TRBJ2-7
v_gene: TRBV21-1
abundance: once
CDR3aa: CASIRPPRERTSRLSYEQYF
CDR3nt: TGTGCCAGCATAAGACCCCCTCGGGAAAGGACCTCCAGACTCTCCTACGAGCAGTACTTC

d_gene: TRBD2
j_gene: TRBJ2-3
v_gene: TRBV12-5
abundance: -
CDR3aa: CASGWSGRAPDTQYF
CDR3nt: TGTGCTAGTGGTTGGAGCGGGAGGGCTCCAGATACGCAGTATTTT

d_gene: TRBD1
j_gene: TRBJ2-7
v_gene: TRBV5-4
abundance: -
CDR3aa: CASSRQGRTYEQYF
CDR3nt: TGTGCCAGCAGCCGACAGGGGAGGACCTACGAGCAGTACTTC

d_gene: TRBD2
j_gene: TRBJ2-5
v_gene: TRBV30
abundance: -
CDR3aa: CAWSRNGGAEQETQYF
CDR3nt: TGTGCCTGGAGTCGTAACGGGGGGGCCGAACAAGAGACCCAGTACTTC

d_gene: TRBD1
j_gene: TRBJ1-2
v_gene: TRBV6-6
abundance: -
CDR3aa: CASSLGGTASYGYTF
CDR3nt: TGTGCCAGCTCTCTAGGGGGGACAGCGAGCTATGGCTACACCTTC

d_gene: -
j_gene: TRBJ2-4
v_gene: TRBV29-1
abundance: -
CDR3aa: CSVWPGDKNIQYF
CDR3nt: TGCAGCGTTTGGCCAGGGGACAAAAACATTCAGTACTTC

d_gene: TRBD2
j_gene: TRBJ2-4
v_gene: TRBV19
abundance: -
CDR3aa: CASSTTSRLAGGRAQYF
CDR3nt: TGTGCCAGTAGTACGACTTCAAGACTAGCGGGGGGGCGGGCCCAGTACTTC

d_gene: -
j_gene: TRBJ2-7
v_gene: TRBV9
abundance: -
CDR3aa: CASSDGISYEQYF
CDR3nt: TGTGCCAGCAGCGACGGGATTTCCTACGAGCAGTACTTC

d_gene: -
j_gene: TRBJ1-5
v_gene: TRBV6-6
abundance: -
CDR3aa: CASSYLNQPQHF
CDR3nt: TGTGCCAGCAGTTACCTAAATCAGCCCCAGCATTTT

d_gene: -
j_gene: TRBJ1-5
v_gene: TRBV30
abundance: -
CDR3aa: CAWSLGGIQPQHF
CDR3nt: TGTGCCTGGAGTTTGGGGGGAATTCAGCCCCAGCATTTT

d_gene: -
j_gene: TRBJ1-2
v_gene: TRBV20-1
abundance: -
CDR3aa: CSARQDYGYTF
CDR3nt: TGCAGTGCTAGACAGGACTATGGCTACACCTTC

d_gene: TRBD1
j_gene: TRBJ2-2
v_gene: TRBV4-2
abundance: few
CDR3aa: CASSQGQGTNTGELFF
CDR3nt: TGTGCCAGCAGCCAAGGACAGGGTACGAACACCGGGGAGCTGTTTTTT